A selection of T cell receptor beta chains follows, all from one sample in a study of blood T cells in healthy people across ages. TCRdb processed the 5' RACE reads anew with MiXCR; each CDR3 protein has one entry. Of about 1.8 million distinct CDR3 sequences listed, just under 50% are singletons. The sequenced material came from blood. These receptors were taken from a woman aged 40-49 years in good health. The CDR3 runs from the conserved cysteine through the conserved F or W. D genes are given only for firm matches. For some rows the clone size is stated as once, few or many, or as a class when expanded; others skip it.

abundance: -; j_gene: TRBJ1-1; d_gene: -; v_gene: TRBV7-9; CDR3aa: CASSCSGNTEAFF; CDR3nt: TGTGCCAGCAGCTGTTCGGGAAACACTGAAGCTTTCTTT
abundance: once; j_gene: TRBJ2-3; d_gene: -; v_gene: TRBV7-2; CDR3aa: CASMRVLGTDTQYF; CDR3nt: TGTGCCAGCATGCGAGTACTGGGCACAGATACGCAGTATTTT
abundance: -; j_gene: TRBJ2-1; d_gene: TRBD2; v_gene: TRBV24-1; CDR3aa: CATSVRGSSSYNEQFF; CDR3nt: TGTGCCACCAGTGTGCGGGGGTCGAGCTCCTACAATGAGCAGTTCTTC
abundance: -; j_gene: TRBJ2-3; d_gene: TRBD2; v_gene: TRBV4-3; CDR3aa: CASSQDTVPSFSGDITDTQYF; CDR3nt: TGCGCCAGCAGCCAAGATACGGTTCCCTCCTTTAGCGGGGACATCACAGATACGCAGTATTTT
abundance: -; j_gene: TRBJ2-6; d_gene: -; v_gene: TRBV5-1; CDR3aa: CASSKEKVSGANVLTF; CDR3nt: TGCGCCAGCAGCAAGGAGAAAGTCTCTGGGGCCAACGTCCTGACTTTC
abundance: few; j_gene: TRBJ1-2; d_gene: TRBD1; v_gene: TRBV27; CDR3aa: CASSSYNRGGYTF; CDR3nt: TGTGCCAGCAGTTCTTATAACAGGGGCGGCTACACCTTC
abundance: -; j_gene: TRBJ2-4; d_gene: TRBD2; v_gene: TRBV7-2; CDR3aa: CASSPEAGGPKNIQYF; CDR3nt: TGTGCCAGCAGTCCCGAAGCGGGGGGGCCAAAAAACATTCAGTACTTC
abundance: few; j_gene: TRBJ1-5; d_gene: -; v_gene: TRBV7-8; CDR3aa: CASSHSRGNSNQPQHF; CDR3nt: TGTGCCAGCAGCCATAGTCGGGGCAATAGCAATCAGCCCCAGCATTTT
abundance: few; j_gene: TRBJ2-7; d_gene: -; v_gene: TRBV4-1; CDR3aa: CASSQARRAGAYEQYF; CDR3nt: TGCGCCAGCAGCCAAGCCCGAAGGGCAGGGGCCTACGAGCAGTACTTC
abundance: -; j_gene: TRBJ2-5; d_gene: -; v_gene: TRBV7-2; CDR3aa: CASTYGLGKGTFNEQYF; CDR3nt: TGTGCCAGCACCTACGGCCTAGGGAAAGGGACTTTTAATGAGCAGTACTTC
abundance: -; j_gene: TRBJ2-5; d_gene: TRBD2; v_gene: TRBV11-2; CDR3aa: CASSIRGVGLAGAQETQYF; CDR3nt: TGTGCCAGCAGCATTAGGGGTGTCGGACTAGCGGGGGCGCAAGAGACCCAGTACTTC
abundance: many; j_gene: TRBJ2-1; d_gene: -; v_gene: TRBV7-6; CDR3aa: CASSLVDNPAYNEQFF; CDR3nt: TGTGCCAGCAGCTTAGTTGACAATCCGGCCTACAATGAGCAGTTCTTC
abundance: few; j_gene: TRBJ2-7; d_gene: -; v_gene: TRBV7-9; CDR3aa: CASSLAGALTYEQYF; CDR3nt: TGTGCCAGCAGCTTAGCGGGGGCGTTGACCTACGAGCAGTACTTC
abundance: few; j_gene: TRBJ2-5; d_gene: TRBD1; v_gene: TRBV20-1; CDR3aa: CSARDPFRDSQETQYF; CDR3nt: TGCAGTGCTAGAGACCCATTCCGGGACAGCCAAGAGACCCAGTACTTC
abundance: -; j_gene: TRBJ1-1; d_gene: -; v_gene: TRBV28; CDR3aa: CASSTPPGPEAFF; CDR3nt: TGTGCCAGCAGTACTCCGCCAGGACCTGAAGCTTTCTTT
abundance: many; j_gene: TRBJ1-2; d_gene: -; v_gene: TRBV12-3/TRBV12-4; CDR3aa: CASSLGQIYGYTF; CDR3nt: TGTGCCAGCAGTTTAGGGCAGATCTATGGCTACACCTTC
abundance: -; j_gene: TRBJ1-4; d_gene: -; v_gene: TRBV6-5; CDR3aa: CASRGGQRAGSEKLFF; CDR3nt: TGTGCCAGCAGGGGTGGACAGAGGGCCGGGAGTGAAAAACTGTTTTTT
abundance: -; j_gene: TRBJ2-1; d_gene: -; v_gene: TRBV5-4; CDR3aa: CASSFGIPAGNEQFF; CDR3nt: TGTGCCAGCAGCTTTGGGATCCCGGCAGGCAATGAGCAGTTCTTC
abundance: -; j_gene: TRBJ1-4; d_gene: -; v_gene: TRBV6-5; CDR3aa: CASSYSVGGLLTNEKLFF; CDR3nt: TGTGCCAGCAGTTACTCGGTCGGGGGGCTTCTAACTAATGAAAAACTGTTTTTT
abundance: -; j_gene: TRBJ2-1; d_gene: -; v_gene: TRBV11-2; CDR3aa: CASSRRQVQYNEQFF; CDR3nt: TGTGCCAGCAGCCGACGACAGGTACAATACAATGAGCAGTTCTTC
abundance: -; j_gene: TRBJ1-6; d_gene: -; v_gene: TRBV6-5; CDR3aa: CASSYSTRYNSPLHF; CDR3nt: TGTGCCAGCAGTTACTCGACACGGTATAATTCACCCCTCCACTTT
abundance: few; j_gene: TRBJ1-1; d_gene: -; v_gene: TRBV20-1; CDR3aa: CSARREFTEAFF; CDR3nt: TGCAGTGCTAGACGAGAGTTCACTGAAGCTTTCTTT
abundance: -; j_gene: TRBJ2-1; d_gene: -; v_gene: TRBV14; CDR3aa: CASRRAGLPSLEQFF; CDR3nt: TGTGCCAGCAGACGTGCGGGACTCCCTTCTCTTGAGCAGTTCTTC
abundance: many; j_gene: TRBJ2-1; d_gene: -; v_gene: TRBV19; CDR3aa: CASSIGNEQFF; CDR3nt: TGTGCCAGTAGTATAGGGAATGAGCAGTTCTTC
abundance: -; j_gene: TRBJ2-1; d_gene: -; v_gene: TRBV5-1; CDR3aa: CASTLFSDNEQFF; CDR3nt: TGCGCCAGCACGCTATTCAGCGACAATGAGCAGTTCTTC
abundance: few; j_gene: TRBJ2-7; d_gene: TRBD1; v_gene: TRBV28; CDR3aa: CASSPALGQGRRINSYEQYF; CDR3nt: TGTGCCAGCAGTCCCGCCCTCGGACAGGGACGACGAATAAATTCCTACGAGCAGTACTTC
abundance: few; j_gene: TRBJ2-5; d_gene: TRBD1; v_gene: TRBV7-9; CDR3aa: CASSLMGPTGRRETQYF; CDR3nt: TGTGCCAGCAGCTTAATGGGTCCGACAGGGAGAAGGGAGACCCAGTACTTC
abundance: -; j_gene: TRBJ2-4; d_gene: TRBD1; v_gene: TRBV4-1; CDR3aa: CASGQGYRGLDIQYF; CDR3nt: TGTGCCAGCGGCCAAGGGTACAGGGGGCTAGACATTCAGTACTTC
abundance: few; j_gene: TRBJ2-1; d_gene: -; v_gene: TRBV7-2; CDR3aa: CASSLAGRLQFF; CDR3nt: TGTGCCAGCAGCTTGGCTGGGCGCTTGCAGTTCTTC
abundance: -; j_gene: TRBJ2-7; d_gene: -; v_gene: TRBV4-2; CDR3aa: CASSQGRGGLYNEQYF; CDR3nt: TGTGCCAGCAGCCAAGGAAGGGGGGGCCTCTACAATGAGCAGTACTTC
abundance: -; j_gene: TRBJ2-2; d_gene: -; v_gene: TRBV18; CDR3aa: CASSPLDAGELFF; CDR3nt: TGTGCCAGCTCACCTCTTGACGCCGGGGAGCTGTTTTTT
abundance: few; j_gene: TRBJ2-3; d_gene: -; v_gene: TRBV27; CDR3aa: CASRPSLTPEDTQYF; CDR3nt: TGTGCCAGCAGACCCTCGTTGACCCCGGAAGATACGCAGTATTTT
abundance: -; j_gene: TRBJ2-6; d_gene: -; v_gene: TRBV6-2/TRBV6-3; CDR3aa: CASGPVRAGANVLTF; CDR3nt: TGTGCCAGCGGCCCAGTCCGGGCTGGGGCCAACGTCCTGACTTTC
abundance: -; j_gene: TRBJ2-3; d_gene: -; v_gene: TRBV6-2/TRBV6-3; CDR3aa: CASSDGNSYQDTQYF; CDR3nt: TGTGCCAGCAGTGACGGGAACTCCTACCAAGATACGCAGTATTTT
abundance: -; j_gene: TRBJ2-7; d_gene: -; v_gene: TRBV27; CDR3aa: CAVGASYEQYF; CDR3nt: TGTGCCGTGGGGGCTTCCTACGAGCAGTACTTC
abundance: -; j_gene: TRBJ2-3; d_gene: -; v_gene: TRBV4-2; CDR3aa: CASSLGRTASSTDTQYF; CDR3nt: TGTGCCAGCAGCCTCGGAAGGACTGCGTCTAGCACAGATACGCAGTATTTT
abundance: -; j_gene: TRBJ2-1; d_gene: -; v_gene: TRBV20-1; CDR3aa: CSASRPNNEQFF; CDR3nt: TGCAGTGCTAGTCGACCTAACAATGAGCAGTTCTTC
abundance: few; j_gene: TRBJ2-4; d_gene: -; v_gene: TRBV4-3; CDR3aa: CASSQGTGEKGGKYF; CDR3nt: TGCGCCAGCAGCCAGGGTACGGGGGAAAAGGGTGGAAAGTACTTC
abundance: -; j_gene: TRBJ2-1; d_gene: -; v_gene: TRBV18; CDR3aa: CASSDNGEQFF; CDR3nt: TGTGCCAGCTCAGACAACGGTGAGCAGTTCTTC
abundance: -; j_gene: TRBJ2-1; d_gene: -; v_gene: TRBV6-2/TRBV6-3; CDR3aa: CASSYSPYNEQFF; CDR3nt: TGTGCCAGCAGTTACTCACCCTACAATGAGCAGTTCTTC
abundance: -; j_gene: TRBJ1-2; d_gene: TRBD1; v_gene: TRBV10-3; CDR3aa: CAISTGTGGSHGYTF; CDR3nt: TGTGCCATCAGTACCGGGACAGGGGGTTCACATGGCTACACCTTC
abundance: few; j_gene: TRBJ2-3; d_gene: -; v_gene: TRBV7-2; CDR3aa: CASRPLITDTQYF; CDR3nt: TGTGCCAGCAGACCTCTAATCACAGATACGCAGTATTTT
abundance: few; j_gene: TRBJ2-7; d_gene: -; v_gene: TRBV6-2/TRBV6-3; CDR3aa: CASSLLPDSQEQYF; CDR3nt: TGTGCCAGCAGCCTACTCCCGGACAGTCAAGAGCAGTACTTC
abundance: few; j_gene: TRBJ2-1; d_gene: TRBD1; v_gene: TRBV4-3; CDR3aa: CASSQRDRGNEQFF; CDR3nt: TGCGCCAGCAGCCAAAGGGACAGGGGCAATGAGCAGTTCTTC
abundance: many; j_gene: TRBJ2-7; d_gene: -; v_gene: TRBV7-2; CDR3aa: CASSSSSGVYEQYF; CDR3nt: TGTGCCAGCAGCTCCTCCTCCGGGGTCTACGAGCAGTACTTC
abundance: -; j_gene: TRBJ2-3; d_gene: -; v_gene: TRBV12-3/TRBV12-4; CDR3aa: CASSPQGPTDTQYF; CDR3nt: TGTGCCAGCAGTCCGCAGGGACCCACAGATACGCAGTATTTT
abundance: -; j_gene: TRBJ1-2; d_gene: -; v_gene: TRBV6-5; CDR3aa: CASSSVATTNYGYTF; CDR3nt: TGTGCCAGCAGTTCCGTAGCTACTACTAACTATGGCTACACCTTC
abundance: -; j_gene: TRBJ1-1; d_gene: TRBD1; v_gene: TRBV20-1; CDR3aa: CSASLLGGGEPNTEAFF; CDR3nt: TGCAGTGCTAGCCTGTTGGGAGGGGGCGAGCCGAACACTGAAGCTTTCTTT